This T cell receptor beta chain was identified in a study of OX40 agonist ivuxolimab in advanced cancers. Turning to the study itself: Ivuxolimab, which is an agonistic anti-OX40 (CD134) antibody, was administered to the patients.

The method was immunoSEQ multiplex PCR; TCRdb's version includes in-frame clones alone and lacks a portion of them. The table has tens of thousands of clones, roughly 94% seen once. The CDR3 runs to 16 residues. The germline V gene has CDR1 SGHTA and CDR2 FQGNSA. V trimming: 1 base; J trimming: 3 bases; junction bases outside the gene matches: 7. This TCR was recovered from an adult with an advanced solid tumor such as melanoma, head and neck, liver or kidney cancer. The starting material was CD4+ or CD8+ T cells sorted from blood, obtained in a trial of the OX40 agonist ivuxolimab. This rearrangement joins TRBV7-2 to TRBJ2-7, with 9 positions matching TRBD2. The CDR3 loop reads CASSLVPAGGHYEQYF. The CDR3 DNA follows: TGTGCCAGCAGCTTAGTCCCAGCGGGGGGACACTACGAGCAGTACTTC.